This T cell receptor (beta chain) was identified in a study of technical replicates of blood from several donors. TCRdb's copy holds only in-frame clones and misses some; the assay was immunoSEQ multiplex PCR. Altogether about 70,000 clones are present, roughly 97% being singletons, with the ten largest covering roughly 0.21%. Source material: T cells isolated from PBMCs. This receptor was taken from a human donor in good health.

The CDR3 region has the DNA TGTGCCAGCAGTGAACGACTAGCCTTGGGGGACGAGCAGTACTTC. Protein sequence: CASSERLALGDEQYF. The chain employs TRBV6-1 and TRBJ2-7; 7 bases fit TRBD2. This CDR3 has 15 residues. V trimming: 2 bases; J trimming: 5 bases; junction bases outside the gene matches: 9. The germline CDR1 and CDR2 sequences are MNHNS and SASEGT.